This T cell receptor (beta chain) was sequenced during a study of blood T cell repertoires in COVID-19. Background on the study: COVID-19 samples from acute and convalescent phases originated in the United States, Italy and Spain. In each case, the material was cDNA or gDNA derived from T cells, B-cell-depleted T cells, or PBMCs.

In the authors' workflow: The assay estimated nucleated cells by amplifying reference gene primers. Profiled with immunoSEQ multiplex PCR; TCRdb holds only in-frame clones, not every one. The DNA was the basis for D and trimming; V, J and clone size are from that table. The repertoire has under 300,000 clones, roughly 80% of them found once; the top ten carry approximately 1.5%. Trimming stripped 5 bases from V and 4 bases from J, with 14 bases between. The V gene's germline CDR1 is LNHDA and CDR2 SQIVND (reference sequence). This CDR3 has 14 amino acids. Seattle patients were enrolled during active infection and followed longitudinally.

The source is a human donor with COVID-19, enrolled during active disease. The donor label of this sample is uncertain. The chain carries TRBV19 and TRBJ2-5, with a possible D match to TRBD1 (5 bases). The sequencing input was peripheral blood. This CDR3 reads CASSVQELPETQYF. DNA for the CDR3: TGTGCCAGTAGTGTACAGGAGTTACCAGAGACCCAGTACTTC.